Included here is one TCR beta chain sequence, with context. The CDR3 has 16 amino acids. V lost 3 bases and J lost 14; bases outside the gene matches: 23. Germline V gene data show CDR1 as GTSNPN and CDR2 as SVGIG (reference sequence). This entry belongs to a study of blood T cell repertoires in COVID-19. In the study's own analysis: Scientists estimated how many nucleated cells there were by amplifying reference gene primers. Assay used: immunoSEQ multiplex PCR; TCRdb lists only in-frame clones, some missing. Clone size and the V and J calls come from that table; the DNA yielded D and trimming. The sample lists about 380,000 clones, roughly 85% seen once, with roughly 3.9% in the top ten.

What was sequenced was peripheral blood. This clonotype was obtained from a young woman with acute or convalescent COVID-19. This chain joins TRBV30 and TRBJ2-3; 7 bases align to TRBD2. As DNA, the CDR3 is TGTGCCTGGAGGTTAGGGGTTCCTGGGCTAGCGGAAAGGCGGTATTTT. Translated: CAWRLGVPGLAERRYF.